This is a list of T cell receptor beta chains from one sample in a study of neoadjuvant anti-PD-1 for oral cavity cancer. Assay used: immunoSEQ multiplex PCR; TCRdb lists only in-frame clones, some missing. Counted here are about 15,000 clones, approximately 71% occurring once; the ten biggest clones make up 2.9%. The input for sequencing was PBMCs, taken before nivolumab (anti-PD-1) treatment. The receptors here all came from a person between 35 and 79 years old with oral cavity squamous cell carcinoma. CDR3s include the opening cysteine and the closing phenylalanine or tryptophan. A D gene is named only where the DNA matches it firmly. Clone size is not always given. Where it is, it says once, few, many or a class for expanded clones.

d_gene	abundance	v_gene	j_gene	CDR3nt	CDR3aa
TRBD2	NA	TRBV7-6	TRBJ2-1	TGTGCCAGCAGCGCGACTAGCGGGAGGTGGGATGAGCAGTTCTTC	CASSATSGRWDEQFF
TRBD1	NA	TRBV2	TRBJ1-4	TGTGCCAGCAGTGAAGCGGAACAGGGGCTGTCTAATGAAAAACTGTTTTTT	CASSEAEQGLSNEKLFF
NA	once	TRBV27	TRBJ1-2	TGTGCCAGCAGCGAGCAAAACACACCGGGTGGCTACACCTTC	CASSEQNTPGGYTF
NA	NA	TRBV5-6	TRBJ2-7	TGTGCCAGCGGCGGGTTGGCCTACGAGCAGTACTTC	CASGGLAYEQYF
NA	NA	TRBV11-2	TRBJ2-1	TGTGCCAGCAGCCGTTGGGGTAATGAGCAGTTCTTC	CASSRWGNEQFF
TRBD1	NA	TRBV7-6	TRBJ1-5	TGTGCCAGCCCATCTGAAACGGTGAGTAGGGGGCTTATATGTAGCAATCAGCCCCAGCATTTT	CASPSETVSRGLICSNQPQHF
NA	once	TRBV1	TRBJ2-3	TGCACCAGCAGCCACACGGGACGATGGCAGTATTTT	CTSSHTGRWQYF
NA	NA	TRBV27	TRBJ2-3	TGTGCCAGCAGTTTATGGGCTAGCGGCACAGATACGCAGTATTTT	CASSLWASGTDTQYF
TRBD1	once	TRBV28	TRBJ1-2	TGTGCCAGCAGCTCGGGACAGGGGTACTATGGCTACACCTTC	CASSSGQGYYGYTF
NA	NA	TRBV30	TRBJ1-5	TGTGCCTGGAGTTTCGAGGGGTGGCATCAGCCCCAGCATTTT	CAWSFEGWHQPQHF
TRBD2	NA	TRBV5-1	TRBJ2-5	TGCGCCAGCAGAGATAGCGGGCAGACCCAGTACTTC	CASRDSGQTQYF
NA	few	TRBV6-5	TRBJ1-1	TGTGCCAGCAGTTATTGGGGCACCCCGAACACTGAAGCTTTCTTT	CASSYWGTPNTEAFF
NA	NA	TRBV27	TRBJ1-2	TGTGCCAGCAGTTTAAACCCCAGGGAAAGGGGCTACACCTTC	CASSLNPRERGYTF
TRBD2	NA	TRBV11-3	TRBJ2-7	TGTGCCAGCAGCCGGACTAGCGGGAGCTACGAGCAGTACTTC	CASSRTSGSYEQYF
TRBD1	few	TRBV5-1	TRBJ1-1	TGCGCCAGCAGCCCTGGGACAGGGGCGAGGGGCACTGAAGCTTTCTTT	CASSPGTGARGTEAFF
TRBD1	NA	TRBV2	TRBJ2-5	TGTGCCAGCAGACCCGGGACAGGGGGCAAAGAGACCCAGTACTTC	CASRPGTGGKETQYF
NA	NA	TRBV27	TRBJ1-2	TGTGCCAGCAGCCCGGGACGGCTTTATGGCTACACCTTC	CASSPGRLYGYTF
NA	NA	TRBV5-1	TRBJ2-1	TGCGCCAGCAGCTTGGAGACGCTCGCGACCCGTTGGAATGAGCAGTTCTTC	CASSLETLATRWNEQFF